This entry is about one T cell receptor beta chain. The target antigen is unknown. It was with 60 Vbeta and 13 Jbeta primers that the PCR ran. Profiling relied on immunoSEQ multiplex PCR, and the TCRdb table lists in-frame clones only, not all of them. The table lists 250,000 to 350,000 clones, about four fifths of them singletons. This specimen belongs to a study of cytomegalovirus exposure and HLA in healthy donors. Study-level points and caveats: A later analysis found common viral pathogens apparently linked to several of the most significant clusters. Association of a missense DCLRE1C variant with TCR beta V- and J-gene trimming was reported in a later analysis.

Each of the donors was a healthy bone marrow donor. The V gene end was trimmed by 11 bases and the J gene end by 2 bases; junction bases not matched to a gene: 4. CDR1 is MDHEN, CDR2 SYDVKM, per germline. The CDR3 sequence is 13 residues long. Sequenced sample: PBMCs. This TCR was sampled from a girl aged 2-10 years in good health and CMV-seronegative. The chain carries TRBV28 and TRBJ2-7; 12 bases agree with TRBD2. For the CDR3, the DNA is TGTGCCGGATCTAGCGGGAGGGCCTACGAGCAGTACTTC. Residues: CAGSSGRAYEQYF.